This T cell receptor (beta chain) emerged from a study of T cells expressing NK-cell markers. TCRdb derives one entry per CDR3 protein from the 5' RACE reads, leaving out DNA. The repertoire shows about 370,000 distinct CDR3 sequences; the top ten hold about 11%. Sequencing was performed on blood T cells: a sorted CD56 or NKG2C T cell subset, CD4+ or CD8+ T cells, or bulk PBMC T cells (not recorded which). This TCR was sampled from a woman aged 45-59 years in good health.

The CDR3 sequence is CASTPGTGDFGYTF. V gene TRBV12-3 or TRBV12-4 combines with J gene TRBJ1-2; TCRdb outputs TRBD1, but without DNA this stays unchecked. This CDR3 has 14 amino acids.